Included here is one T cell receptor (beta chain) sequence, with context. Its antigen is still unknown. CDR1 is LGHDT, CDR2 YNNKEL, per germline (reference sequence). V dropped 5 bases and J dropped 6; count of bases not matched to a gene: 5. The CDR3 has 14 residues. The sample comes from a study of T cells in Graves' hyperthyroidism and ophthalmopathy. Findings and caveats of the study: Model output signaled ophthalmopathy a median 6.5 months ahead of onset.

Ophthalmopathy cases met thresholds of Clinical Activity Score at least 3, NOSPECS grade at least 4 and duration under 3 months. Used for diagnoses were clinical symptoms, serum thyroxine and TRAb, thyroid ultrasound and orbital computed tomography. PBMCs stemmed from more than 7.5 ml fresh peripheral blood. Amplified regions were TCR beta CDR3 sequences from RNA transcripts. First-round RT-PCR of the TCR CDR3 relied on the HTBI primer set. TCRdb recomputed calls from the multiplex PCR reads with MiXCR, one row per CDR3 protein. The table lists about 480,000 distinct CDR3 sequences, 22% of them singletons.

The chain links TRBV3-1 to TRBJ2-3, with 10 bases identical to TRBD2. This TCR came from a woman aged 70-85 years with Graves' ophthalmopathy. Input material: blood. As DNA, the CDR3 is TGTGCCAGCAGCTGGACTAGCGGTGACGATACGCAGTATTTT. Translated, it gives CASSWTSGDDTQYF.